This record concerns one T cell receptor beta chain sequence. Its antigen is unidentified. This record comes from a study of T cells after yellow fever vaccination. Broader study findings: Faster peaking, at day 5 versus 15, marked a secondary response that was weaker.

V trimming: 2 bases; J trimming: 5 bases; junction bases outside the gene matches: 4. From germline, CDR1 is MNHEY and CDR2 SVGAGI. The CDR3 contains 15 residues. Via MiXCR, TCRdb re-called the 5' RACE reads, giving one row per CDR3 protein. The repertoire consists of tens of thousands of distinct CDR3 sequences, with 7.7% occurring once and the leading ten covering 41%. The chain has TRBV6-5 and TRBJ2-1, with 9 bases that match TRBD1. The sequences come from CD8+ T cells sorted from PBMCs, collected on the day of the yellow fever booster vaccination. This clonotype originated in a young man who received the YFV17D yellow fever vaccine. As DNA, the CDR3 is TGTGCCAGCAGTTACGCCGGGACAGGGAACAATGAGCAGTTCTTC. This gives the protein CASSYAGTGNNEQFF.